This T cell receptor beta chain comes out of a study of blood T cell repertoires in COVID-19. Background on the study: The United States, Italy and Spain provided the acute and convalescent COVID-19 samples.

In the study's own analysis: Amplification of reference gene primers was used by the study to estimate nucleated cell counts. Measured with immunoSEQ multiplex PCR; TCRdb has only the in-frame clones, and not every one. V, J and clone size are those of that table, while D and trimming were read from the DNA. Here the sample spans just over 60,000 clones, about three quarters being singletons. The V gene end was trimmed by 2 bases and the J gene end by 8 bases; junction bases not matched to a gene: 7. CDR1 is MDHEN and CDR2 is SYDVKM in the germline V gene. There are 15 residues in the CDR3. The sequence was obtained from a man between 25 and 39 years old with COVID-19, enrolled during active disease. Material: peripheral blood. The chain carries TRBV28 and TRBJ2-2; 8 bases are a match to TRBD1. CDR3 DNA: TGTGCCAGCAGTTTAGAGGACAGGGTATCAGGGGAGCTGTTTTTT. Amino acids: CASSLEDRVSGELFF.